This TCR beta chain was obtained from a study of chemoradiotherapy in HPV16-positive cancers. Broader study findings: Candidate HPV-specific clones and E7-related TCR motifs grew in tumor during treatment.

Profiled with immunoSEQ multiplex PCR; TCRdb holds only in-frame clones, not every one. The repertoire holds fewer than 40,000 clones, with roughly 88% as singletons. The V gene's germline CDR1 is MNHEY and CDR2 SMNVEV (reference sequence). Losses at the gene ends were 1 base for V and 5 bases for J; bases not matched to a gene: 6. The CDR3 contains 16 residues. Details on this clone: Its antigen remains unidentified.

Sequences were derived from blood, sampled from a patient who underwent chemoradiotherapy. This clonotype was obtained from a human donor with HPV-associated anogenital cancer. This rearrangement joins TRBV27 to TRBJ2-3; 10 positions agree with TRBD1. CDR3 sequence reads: CASSLWGTGDKDTQYF. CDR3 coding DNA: TGTGCCAGCAGTTTATGGGGGACAGGGGACAAAGATACGCAGTATTTT.